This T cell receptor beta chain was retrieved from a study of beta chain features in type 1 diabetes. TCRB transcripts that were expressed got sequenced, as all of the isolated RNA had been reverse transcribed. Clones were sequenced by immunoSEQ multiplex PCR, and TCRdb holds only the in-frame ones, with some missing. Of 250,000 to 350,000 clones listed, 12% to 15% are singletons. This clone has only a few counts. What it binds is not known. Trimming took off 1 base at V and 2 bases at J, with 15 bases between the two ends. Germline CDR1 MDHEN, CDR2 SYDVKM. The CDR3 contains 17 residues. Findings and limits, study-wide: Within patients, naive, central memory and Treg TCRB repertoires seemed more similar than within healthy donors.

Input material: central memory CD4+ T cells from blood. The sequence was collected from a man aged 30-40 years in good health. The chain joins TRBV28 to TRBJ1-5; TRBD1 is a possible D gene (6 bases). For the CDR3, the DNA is TGTGCCAGCAGTTTATCGCACATAAGGACAGGCAATCAGCCCCAGCATTTT. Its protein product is CASSLSHIRTGNQPQHF.